The 29 T cell receptor beta chains below come from one sample, sequenced in a study of memory CD4+ T cells and cytomegalovirus serostatus. Some clones are missing from TCRdb's copy, which holds only in-frame ones; the method was immunoSEQ multiplex PCR. The sample holds just under 65,000 clones, roughly 80% seen once. Single viable CD3+CD4+CD8-CD45RO+ cells were sorted as the memory CD4+ T cells. Sample: memory CD4+ T cells from blood. These receptors originate from an adult in good health and CMV-seronegative.

The genes are TRBV11-3 and TRBJ1-5; 7 bases line up with TRBD1. With 4 bases clipped from V and 3 bases from J, the junction kept 6 bases outside the gene matches. The CDR3 is made up of 15 amino acids. Germline CDR1 is SGHNT and CDR2 is YENEEA. The CDR3 sequence: CASSSTGRANQPQHF. CDR3 nucleotide sequence: TGTGCCAGCAGCTCGACAGGGAGGGCCAATCAGCCCCAGCATTTT.

This chain connects TRBV7-2 to TRBJ1-2; 12 bases are a match to TRBD1. Germline CDR1 and CDR2: SGHTA and FQGNSA. This CDR3 region has 15 residues. The V segment lost 1 base and the J segment 6 bases; nucleotides outside the gene matches: 3. CDR3: CASSLGGQGANGYTF. The CDR3 DNA reads as TGTGCCAGCAGCTTAGGGGGACAGGGGGCTAATGGCTACACCTTC.

The V gene is TRBV7-2, the J gene TRBJ1-2; no definite D call. The germline V gene encodes CDR1 SGHTA and CDR2 FQGNSA. The CDR3 covers 14 residues. V was trimmed by 6 bases and J by 4 bases, leaving 15 bases between them. The CDR3 sequence: CASSTGVRSYGYTF. Here the CDR3 DNA reads TGTGCCAGCAGTACGGGCGTCAGAAGCTATGGCTACACCTTC.

V usage is TRBV5-4 and J usage is TRBJ2-3; D is possibly TRBD1 or TRBD2 (5 bases each). Germline CDR1 reads SGHNT; CDR2 reads YYREEE (reference sequence). This CDR3 is built from 13 residues. V shed 5 bases and J shed 0 bases, with 7 bases lying between them. The CDR3 sequence is CASSRDSTDTQYF. CDR3 DNA: TGTGCCAGCAGTAGGGACAGCACAGATACGCAGTATTTT.

The chain links TRBV6-6 to TRBJ2-1; 10 nucleotides align to TRBD2. The CDR3 is 16 amino acids. CDR1 and CDR2 (germline): MNHNY, SVGAGI (reference sequence). Losses at the gene ends were 0 bases for V and 4 bases for J; bases not matched to a gene: 3. CDR3 sequence (DNA): TGTGCCAGCAGTTACTCCCCTAGCGGGAGTTACAATGAGCAGTTCTTC. Translated: CASSYSPSGSYNEQFF.

This chain uses TRBV18 with TRBJ2-6; TRBD1 might be the D (6 bases). CDR1 and CDR2 from the germline V gene are KGHSH and LQKENI. Between the trimmed V and J ends, which lost 6 bases and 4 bases, there was a span of 16 bases. The CDR3 loop spans 16 amino acids. CDR3 residues: CASSWWSQGGANVLTF. CDR3 coding DNA: TGTGCCAGCTCTTGGTGGAGCCAGGGGGGGGCCAACGTCCTGACTTTC.

The chain uses TRBV2 and TRBJ1-1, with 8 positions matching TRBD1. The CDR3 consists of 14 residues. Germline trimming cut 5 bases from V and 7 bases from J; bases unmatched to any gene: 9. The germline CDR1 and CDR2 sequences are SNHLY and FYNNEI. Written as DNA, the CDR3 is TGTGCCAGCAGTCAGGACAGGGTTAGCGGTGAAGCTTTCTTT. Encoded protein: CASSQDRVSGEAFF.

The J gene is TRBJ1-2, the V gene TRBV27; no reliable D call. The CDR3 is 16 amino acids. Trimming left V 5 bases short and J 7 bases short, with 23 bases between. The germline V gene has CDR1 MNHEY and CDR2 SMNVEV (reference sequence). The CDR3 region is CASSPNQHLSTGGYTF. The CDR3 nucleotides are TGTGCCAGCAGTCCAAACCAACACCTCTCTACGGGTGGCTACACCTTC.

The rearrangement joins TRBV11-2 to TRBJ2-1, with unresolved D. The V gene lost 3 bases and the J gene lost 3 bases, with 9 bases spanning the gap. The CDR3 runs to 14 residues. Germline-derived CDR1 and CDR2 are SGHAT and FQNNGV. The CDR3 here is CASSFDPLYNEQFF. The CDR3 DNA sequence: TGTGCCAGCAGCTTCGATCCTCTCTACAATGAGCAGTTCTTC.

The chain recombines TRBV5-1 with TRBJ2-3, with D perhaps TRBD2 (6 bases). The CDR3 covers 14 residues. V was cut by 6 bases and J by 2 bases, with 13 bases left in between. Germline V gene data show CDR1 as SGHRS and CDR2 as YFSETQ. CDR3 in DNA: TGCGCCAGCAACCCGGGACTCCTCACAGATACGCAGTATTTT. Translating gives CASNPGLLTDTQYF.

This clone was seen only once. V and J are TRBV6-5 and TRBJ2-1, with TRBD2 identical over 11 bases. The germline CDR1 and CDR2 sequences are MNHEY and SVGAGI. This CDR3 region has 13 residues. With 6 bases clipped from V and 7 bases from J, the junction kept 2 bases outside the gene matches. CDR3 region: CASRPSGRNEQFF. CDR3 sequence (DNA): TGTGCCAGCAGGCCTAGCGGGAGGAATGAGCAGTTCTTC.

The rearrangement joins TRBV18 to TRBJ2-6, with 7 nucleotides matching TRBD1. This CDR3 has 16 residues. V shed 4 bases and J 2 bases; nucleotides not matched to a gene: 5. CDR1 is KGHSH and CDR2 is LQKENI in the germline V gene. CDR3 sequence: CASSLAGTAGANVLTF. The CDR3 DNA reads TGTGCCAGCTCACTTGCAGGGACAGCTGGGGCCAACGTCCTGACTTTC.

J is TRBJ2-7 and V is TRBV7-3, with a possible D match to TRBD1 (5 bases). V shed 0 bases and J shed 7 bases, with 13 bases lying between them. Germline lookup yields CDR1 SGHTA and CDR2 FQGTGA. This CDR3 is 14 amino acids long. The CDR3 DNA reads TGTGCCAGCAGCTTAACAACAGGCCCTGGAGAGCAGTACTTC. It yields the protein CASSLTTGPGEQYF. Full variable domain (missing parts from reference TRBV7-3 and TRBJ2-7): GAGVSQTPSNKVTEKGKYVELRCDPISGHTALYWYRQSLGQGPEFLIYFQGTGAADDSGLPNDRFFAVRPEGSVSTLKIQRTERGDSAVYLCASSLTTGPGEQYFGPGTRLTVT.

This sequence joins TRBV6-6 and TRBJ2-4; 10 bases are a match to TRBD2. The V segment lost 5 bases and the J segment 3 bases; nucleotides outside the gene matches: 4. CDR3 size: 15 residues. Germline V gene lookup returns CDR1 MNHNY and CDR2 SVGAGI (reference sequence). The CDR3: CASSLKREGKNIQYF. The CDR3 coding sequence is TGTGCCAGCAGTCTAAAGCGGGAGGGCAAAAACATTCAGTACTTC.

The CDR3 region is CASIRTGPGNTIYF. The CDR3 DNA sequence: TGTGCCAGCATCCGGACAGGGCCTGGAAACACCATATATTTT. The V call is TRBV5-8, the J call TRBJ1-3; 8 nucleotides line up with TRBD1. The CDR3 runs 14 residues. Germline trimming cut 6 bases from V and 2 bases from J; bases unmatched to any gene: 4. CDR1 is SGHTS, CDR2 YDEGEE, per germline.

The V gene is TRBV6-1, the J gene TRBJ1-2; 8 positions match TRBD1. The J segment lost 3 bases and the V segment lost 6 bases, leaving 3 bases of the junction unmatched. Germline V gene sequence: CDR1 MNHNS, CDR2 SASEGT. The CDR3 covers 13 residues. DNA of the CDR3: TGTGCCAGCAGACCGGGACAGGACTATGGCTACACCTTC. It encodes CASRPGQDYGYTF.

The V call is TRBV6-5, the J call TRBJ1-2; TRBD1 matches 7 bases. The CDR3 sequence is 14 residues long. V was clipped by 2 bases and J by 4 bases; unmatched bases: 4. CDR1 and CDR2 from the germline V gene are MNHEY and SVGAGI. DNA for the CDR3: TGTGCCAGCAGTTACGCCGACAGGGCCTATGGCTACACCTTC. Translated: CASSYADRAYGYTF.

V gene TRBV5-1 combines with J gene TRBJ2-7, with 11 bases matching TRBD1. CDR1 is SGHRS, CDR2 YFSETQ, per germline. The CDR3 has 12 amino acids. The ends lost 4 bases at V and 12 bases at J; junction bases unmatched: 6. CDR3: CASSTGQGAGYF. In DNA form, the CDR3 reads TGCGCCAGCAGCACCGGACAGGGGGCCGGGTACTTC.

The CDR3, as DNA: TGTGCCAGCAGTTTTTCCACAGGGAACCCACTAGCCAAAAACATTCAGTACTTC. Translation: CASSFSTGNPLAKNIQYF. The V gene is TRBV27, the J gene TRBJ2-4, with a possible D match to TRBD1 (6 bases). Looked up from germline, CDR1 is MNHEY and CDR2 is SMNVEV (reference sequence). The CDR3 loop spans 18 amino acids. V gave up 3 bases and J gave up 0 bases, with 18 bases separating them.

The chain employs TRBV27 and TRBJ1-4; weak D call: TRBD1 (6 bases). V lost 8 bases to trimming and J lost 4 bases, with 11 bases between them. This CDR3 contains 13 residues. The germline gives CDR1 MNHEY, CDR2 SMNVEV (reference sequence). The CDR3 region has the DNA TGTGCCAGCGCGGACAGATTTAATGAAAAACTGTTTTTT. This codes for CASADRFNEKLFF.

The genes are TRBV30 and TRBJ1-6; 8 nucleotides align to TRBD1. The trim removed 4 bases at V and 7 bases at J, leaving 6 bases unmatched. The V gene's germline CDR1 is GTSNPN and CDR2 SVGIG (reference sequence). CDR3 length: 14 residues. The CDR3 is CAWNPGQENSPLHF. The CDR3 coding sequence is TGTGCCTGGAATCCGGGACAGGAAAATTCACCCCTCCACTTT.

The chain links TRBV2 to TRBJ2-7; TRBD2 is a possible D gene (5 bases). This CDR3 contains 14 residues. Germline V gene data show CDR1 as SNHLY and CDR2 as FYNNEI. The V gene lost 5 bases and the J gene lost 2 bases, with 13 bases spanning the gap. The CDR3 DNA reads TGTGCCAGCAGTACTAGATTAGTTCCCTACGAGCAGTACTTC. The encoded protein is CASSTRLVPYEQYF.

The rearrangement joins TRBV7-9 to TRBJ1-3, with D unclear. The CDR3 covers 15 residues. Per germline, CDR1 SEHNR and CDR2 FQNEAQ (reference sequence). Trimming pared 5 bases from V and 2 bases from J, leaving 13 bases between. CDR3: CASSLLGGAGNTIYF. CDR3 nucleotide sequence: TGTGCCAGCAGCCTCCTGGGTGGGGCTGGAAACACCATATATTTT.

The CDR3 protein is CASSHYGTGETEAFF. Here the CDR3 DNA reads TGTGCCAGCAGCCATTATGGGACAGGGGAAACTGAAGCTTTCTTT. The chain employs TRBV7-2 and TRBJ1-1; 10 bases map to TRBD1. The CDR3 is 15 amino acids. Trimming took 5 bases from V and 5 from J; bases not matched to a gene: 8. Looked up from germline, CDR1 is SGHTA and CDR2 is FQGNSA.

This clone showed up just a few times. V and J are TRBV5-4 and TRBJ1-2, with D perhaps matching TRBD1 (6 bases). Germline V gene sequence: CDR1 SGHNT, CDR2 YYREEE (reference sequence). Between the trimmed V and J ends, which lost 3 bases and 8 bases, there was a span of 23 bases. This CDR3 region has 16 residues. CDR3 sequence: CASSSTQTGGAGGYTF. CDR3 DNA sequence: TGTGCCAGCAGCTCGACCCAGACAGGCGGTGCGGGCGGCTACACCTTC. The entire variable domain, with the rest obtained from reference TRBV5-4 and TRBJ1-2, is as follows: ETGVTQSPTHLIKTRGQQVTLRCSSQSGHNTVSWYQQALGQGPQFIFQYYREEENGRGNFPPRFSGLQFPNYSSELNVNALELDDSALYLCASSSTQTGGAGGYTFGSGTRLTVV.

V usage is TRBV27 and J usage is TRBJ1-1; the D gene is possibly TRBD1 (6 bases). CDR3 length equals 14 residues. Per germline, CDR1 MNHEY and CDR2 SMNVEV (reference sequence). V was cut by 3 bases and J by 0 bases, with 8 bases left in between. CDR3 region: CASSFQGLNTEAFF. The CDR3 DNA reads as TGTGCCAGCAGTTTTCAGGGGCTGAACACTGAAGCTTTCTTT.

This chain links TRBV30 with TRBJ1-5, with a possible D match to TRBD1 (5 bases). Per germline, CDR1 GTSNPN and CDR2 SVGIG (reference sequence). The CDR3 length is 17 residues. The germline V and J ends were trimmed by 2 bases and 1 base, with 18 bases remaining between them. CDR3 nucleotide sequence: TGTGCCTGGAGTACCGCATGGGGGGTCGGAAGCAATCAGCCCCAGCATTTT. This gives the protein CAWSTAWGVGSNQPQHF.

The chain is built from TRBV9 and TRBJ2-5; 7 bases agree with TRBD2. J gave up 5 bases and V 4 bases, and 11 bases lay outside the gene matches. The CDR3 contains 15 residues. Germline assignment: CDR1 SGDLS and CDR2 YYNGEE. The CDR3 protein is CASSPEGGSVETQYF. In nucleotides, the CDR3 is TGTGCCAGCAGCCCAGAGGGCGGGAGCGTTGAGACCCAGTACTTC.

The table lists this clone with a count of one. J is TRBJ1-4 and V is TRBV2; TRBD1 matches 11 bases. V gave up 5 bases and J gave up 8 bases; unmatched junction bases: 7. The CDR3 loop spans 15 amino acids. Germline-derived CDR1 and CDR2 are SNHLY and FYNNEI. CDR3 residues: CASSKPGQGGEKLFF. The DNA for the CDR3 is TGTGCCAGCAGTAAACCGGGACAGGGGGGCGAAAAACTGTTTTTT. Full variable domain (rest looked up from reference TRBV2 and TRBJ1-4): EPEVTQTPSHQVTQMGQEVILRCVPISNHLYFYWYRQILGQKVEFLVSFYNNEISEKSEIFDDQFSVERPDGSNFTLKIRSTKLEDSAMYFCASSKPGQGGEKLFFGSGTQLSVL.